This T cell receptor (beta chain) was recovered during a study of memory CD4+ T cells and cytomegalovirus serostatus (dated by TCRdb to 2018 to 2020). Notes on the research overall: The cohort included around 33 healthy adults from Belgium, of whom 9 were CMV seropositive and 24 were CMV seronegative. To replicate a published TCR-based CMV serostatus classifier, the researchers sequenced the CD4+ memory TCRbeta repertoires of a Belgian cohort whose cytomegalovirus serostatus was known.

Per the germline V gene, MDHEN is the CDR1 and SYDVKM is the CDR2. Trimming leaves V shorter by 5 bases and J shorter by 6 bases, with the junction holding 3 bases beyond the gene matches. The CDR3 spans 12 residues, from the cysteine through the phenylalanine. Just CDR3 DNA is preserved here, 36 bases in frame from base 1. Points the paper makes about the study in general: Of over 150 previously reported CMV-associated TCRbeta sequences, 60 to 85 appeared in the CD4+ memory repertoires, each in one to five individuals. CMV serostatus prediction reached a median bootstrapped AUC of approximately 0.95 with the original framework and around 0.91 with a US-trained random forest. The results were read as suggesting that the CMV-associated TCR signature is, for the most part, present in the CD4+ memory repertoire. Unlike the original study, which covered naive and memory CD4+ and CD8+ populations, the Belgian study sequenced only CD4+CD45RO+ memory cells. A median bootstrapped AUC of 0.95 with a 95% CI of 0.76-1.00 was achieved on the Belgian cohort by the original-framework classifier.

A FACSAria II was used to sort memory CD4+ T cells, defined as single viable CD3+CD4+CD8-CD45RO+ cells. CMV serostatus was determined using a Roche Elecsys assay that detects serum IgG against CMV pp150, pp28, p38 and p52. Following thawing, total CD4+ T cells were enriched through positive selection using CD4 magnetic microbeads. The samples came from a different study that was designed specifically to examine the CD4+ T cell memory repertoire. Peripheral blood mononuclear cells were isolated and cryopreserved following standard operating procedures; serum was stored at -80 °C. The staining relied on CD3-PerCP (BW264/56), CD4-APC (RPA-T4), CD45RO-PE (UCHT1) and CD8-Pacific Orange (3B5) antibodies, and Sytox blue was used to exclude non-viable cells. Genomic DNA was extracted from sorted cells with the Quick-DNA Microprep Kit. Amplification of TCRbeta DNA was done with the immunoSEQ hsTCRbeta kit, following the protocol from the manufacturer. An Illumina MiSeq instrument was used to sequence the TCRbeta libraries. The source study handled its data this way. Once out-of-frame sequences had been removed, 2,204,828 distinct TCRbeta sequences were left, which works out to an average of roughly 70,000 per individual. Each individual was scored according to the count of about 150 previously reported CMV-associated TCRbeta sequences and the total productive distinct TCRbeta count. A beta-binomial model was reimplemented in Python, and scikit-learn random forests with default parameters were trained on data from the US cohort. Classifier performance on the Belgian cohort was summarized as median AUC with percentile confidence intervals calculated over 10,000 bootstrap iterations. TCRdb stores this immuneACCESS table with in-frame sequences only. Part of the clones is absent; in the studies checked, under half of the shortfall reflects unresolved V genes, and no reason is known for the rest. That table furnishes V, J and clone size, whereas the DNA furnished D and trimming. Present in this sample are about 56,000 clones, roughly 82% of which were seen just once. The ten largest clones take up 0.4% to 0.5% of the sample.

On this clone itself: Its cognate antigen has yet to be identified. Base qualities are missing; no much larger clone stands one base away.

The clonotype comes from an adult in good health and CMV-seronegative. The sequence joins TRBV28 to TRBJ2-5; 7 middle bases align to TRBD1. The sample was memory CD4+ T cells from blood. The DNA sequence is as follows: TGTGCCAGCAGTCAGGGACAGAAGACCCAGTACTTC. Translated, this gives CASSQGQKTQYF.